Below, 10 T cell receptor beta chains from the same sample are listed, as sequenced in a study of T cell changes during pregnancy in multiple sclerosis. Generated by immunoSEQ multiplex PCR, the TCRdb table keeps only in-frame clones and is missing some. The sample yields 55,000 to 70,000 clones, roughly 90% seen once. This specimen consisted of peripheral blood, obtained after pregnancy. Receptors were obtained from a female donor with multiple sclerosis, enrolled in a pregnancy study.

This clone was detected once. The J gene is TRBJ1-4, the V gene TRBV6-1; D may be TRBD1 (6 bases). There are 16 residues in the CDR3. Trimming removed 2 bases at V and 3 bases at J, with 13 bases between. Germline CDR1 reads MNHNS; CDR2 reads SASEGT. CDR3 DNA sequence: TGTGCCAGCAGTGAAACGGGGGGCGCGTCTAATGAAAAACTGTTTTTT. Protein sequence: CASSETGGASNEKLFF.

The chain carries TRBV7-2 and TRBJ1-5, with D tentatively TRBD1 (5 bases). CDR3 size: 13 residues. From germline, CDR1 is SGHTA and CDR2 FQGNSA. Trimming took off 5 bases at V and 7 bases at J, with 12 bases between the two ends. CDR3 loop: CASSRDSGQPQHF. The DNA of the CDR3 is TGTGCCAGCAGCCGCGACAGTGGACAGCCCCAGCATTTT. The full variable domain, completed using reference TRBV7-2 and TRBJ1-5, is GAGVSQSPSNKVTEKGKDVELRCDPISGHTALYWYRQSLGQGLEFLIYFQGNSAPDKSGLPSDRFSAERTGGSVSTLTIQRTQQEDSAVYLCASSRDSGQPQHFGDGTRLSIL.

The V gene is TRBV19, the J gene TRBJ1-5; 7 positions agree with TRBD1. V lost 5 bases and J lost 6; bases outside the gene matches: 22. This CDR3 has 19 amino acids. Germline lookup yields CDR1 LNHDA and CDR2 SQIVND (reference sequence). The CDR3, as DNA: TGTGCCAGTAGTCCTGGGGACAGAAAAATGACTACTTGGCGTCAGCCCCAGCATTTT. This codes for CASSPGDRKMTTWRQPQHF.

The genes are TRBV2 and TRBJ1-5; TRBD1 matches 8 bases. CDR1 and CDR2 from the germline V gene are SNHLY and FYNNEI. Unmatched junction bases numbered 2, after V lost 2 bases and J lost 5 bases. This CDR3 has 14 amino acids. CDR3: CASSEQGADQPQHF. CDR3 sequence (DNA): TGTGCCAGCAGTGAACAGGGGGCGGATCAGCCCCAGCATTTT. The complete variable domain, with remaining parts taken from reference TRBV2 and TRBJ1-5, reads EPEVTQTPSHQVTQMGQEVILRCVPISNHLYFYWYRQILGQKVEFLVSFYNNEISEKSEIFDDQFSVERPDGSNFTLKIRSTKLEDSAMYFCASSEQGADQPQHFGDGTRLSIL.

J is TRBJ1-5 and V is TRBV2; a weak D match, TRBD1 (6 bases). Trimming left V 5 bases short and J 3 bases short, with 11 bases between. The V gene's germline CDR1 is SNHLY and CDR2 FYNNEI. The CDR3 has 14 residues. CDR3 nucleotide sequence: TGTGCCAGCAGTCGTTCAGGGGTCAATCAGCCCCAGCATTTT. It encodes CASSRSGVNQPQHF.

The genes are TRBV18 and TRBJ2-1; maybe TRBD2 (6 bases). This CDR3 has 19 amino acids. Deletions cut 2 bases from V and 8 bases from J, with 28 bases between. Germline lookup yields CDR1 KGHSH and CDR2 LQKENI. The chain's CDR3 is CASSPKVVGLGLNPHEQFF. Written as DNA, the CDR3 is TGTGCCAGCTCACCAAAGGTAGTGGGCCTGGGACTCAACCCTCATGAGCAGTTCTTC.

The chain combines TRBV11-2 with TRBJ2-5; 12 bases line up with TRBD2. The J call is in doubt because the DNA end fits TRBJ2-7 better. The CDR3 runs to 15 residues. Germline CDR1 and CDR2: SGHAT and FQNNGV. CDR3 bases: TGTGCCAGCAGCAAAGGACTAGCGGGGTCCTACGAGCAGTACTTC. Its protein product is CASSKGLAGSYEQYF.

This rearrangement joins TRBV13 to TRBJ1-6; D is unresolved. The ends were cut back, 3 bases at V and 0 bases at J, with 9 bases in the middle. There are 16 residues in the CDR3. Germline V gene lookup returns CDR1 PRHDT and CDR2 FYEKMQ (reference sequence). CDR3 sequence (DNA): TGTGCCAGCAGCTTCCTGCGGGGCTCCTATAATTCACCCCTCCACTTT. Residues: CASSFLRGSYNSPLHF.

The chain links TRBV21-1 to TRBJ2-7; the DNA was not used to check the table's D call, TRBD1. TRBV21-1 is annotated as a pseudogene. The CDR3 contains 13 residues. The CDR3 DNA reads TGTGCCAGCGGACAGATGAGCTCCTACGAGCAGTACTTC. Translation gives CASGQMSSYEQYF.

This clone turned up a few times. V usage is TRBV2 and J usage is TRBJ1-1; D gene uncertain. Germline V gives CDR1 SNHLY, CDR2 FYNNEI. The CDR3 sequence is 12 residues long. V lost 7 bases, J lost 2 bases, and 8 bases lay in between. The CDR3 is CASNRLNTEAFF. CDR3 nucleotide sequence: TGTGCCAGCAATCGGTTAAACACTGAAGCTTTCTTT.